This entry features one T cell receptor (beta chain) sequence. In the PCR, 60 Vbeta and 13 Jbeta primers were used. The data were produced by immunoSEQ multiplex PCR, yet TCRdb's version contains in-frame clones alone and is incomplete. Among 150,000 or so clones, around three quarters were seen once, and the ten largest hold roughly 4%. This entry is derived from a study of cytomegalovirus exposure and HLA in healthy donors. Germline loops: CDR1 SGHVS, CDR2 FNYEAQ. The CDR3 is made up of 16 amino acids. V lost 5 bases to trimming and J lost 3 bases; unmatched junction nucleotides: 9. The TCR originated in a woman aged 40 to 49 in good health and CMV-seronegative. The sample was PBMCs. The chain is built from TRBV7-6 and TRBJ2-7; 11 nucleotides align to TRBD2. The CDR3 protein is CASSVTGTSGNYEQYF. Here the CDR3 DNA reads TGTGCCAGCAGCGTAACCGGGACTAGCGGAAACTACGAGCAGTACTTC.